The 27 T cell receptor beta chains reported below all come from one sample, sequenced in a study of cytomegalovirus exposure and HLA in healthy donors. The PCR made use of 60 Vbeta and 13 Jbeta primers. Profiled with immunoSEQ multiplex PCR; TCRdb holds only in-frame clones, not every one. The data contain some 180,000 clones, more than 75% of them singletons. The sample was PBMCs. The receptors come from a woman in her thirties in good health and CMV-seropositive.

V and J are TRBV30 and TRBJ1-6, with 8 bases lining up with TRBD1. V shed 0 bases and J 7 bases; nucleotides not matched to a gene: 5. Germline V gene lookup returns CDR1 GTSNPN and CDR2 SVGIG (reference sequence). CDR3 length equals 15 residues. The CDR3, as DNA: TGTGCCTGGAGTGTACAATCAGGGGGCAATTCACCCCTCCACTTT. Protein sequence: CAWSVQSGGNSPLHF.

J is TRBJ2-7 and V is TRBV7-6; 10 nucleotides align to TRBD1. With V trimmed by 5 bases and J by 6 bases, 13 bases remained unmatched. The CDR3 totals 16 residues. Germline CDR1 SGHVS, CDR2 FNYEAQ. The DNA of the CDR3 is TGTGCCAGCAGCCAACAGCCGGGACAGGGGATAAGCGAGCAGTACTTC. Translated: CASSQQPGQGISEQYF.

The chain employs TRBV11-2 and TRBJ2-1; maybe TRBD2 (6 bases). Trimming removed 2 bases from V and 3 bases from J, with 14 bases in between. CDR1 is SGHAT, CDR2 FQNNGV, per germline. This CDR3 contains 16 residues. The CDR3 DNA reads TGTGCCAGCAGCTTAAGAAGGGGAGGACTCTACAATGAGCAGTTCTTC. It codes for CASSLRRGGLYNEQFF.

The chain couples TRBV27 to TRBJ1-2; perhaps TRBD1 as D (6 bases). The ends were cut back, 6 bases at V and 8 bases at J, with 16 bases in the middle. Germline assignment: CDR1 MNHEY and CDR2 SMNVEV (reference sequence). The CDR3 extends over 13 amino acids. The CDR3 DNA reads TGTGCCAGCAGGGCCCAGGGGACGGAGGGCTACACCTTC. Translated: CASRAQGTEGYTF.

The chain is built from TRBV5-1 and TRBJ1-1, with D tentatively TRBD1 (6 bases). Germline V lookup: CDR1 SGHRS, CDR2 YFSETQ. The V gene lost 4 bases and the J gene lost 1 base, with 14 bases spanning the gap. There are 15 residues in the CDR3. The CDR3 here is CASSKRDIRNTEAFF. The CDR3 region has the DNA TGCGCCAGCAGCAAACGGGACATCAGGAACACTGAAGCTTTCTTT.

This rearrangement joins TRBV27 to TRBJ1-2, with a possible D match to TRBD1 (6 bases). Germline values: CDR1 MNHEY, CDR2 SMNVEV (reference sequence). This CDR3 spans 14 amino acids. The ends were cut back, 5 bases at V and 3 bases at J, with 13 bases in the middle. CDR3 in DNA: TGTGCCAGCAGTATAAAGACAGGCTACTATGGCTACACCTTC. Encoded protein: CASSIKTGYYGYTF.

This clone was found once. This chain links TRBV11-3 with TRBJ2-1; 7 nucleotides match TRBD1. The J segment lost 4 bases and the V segment lost 4 bases, leaving 7 bases of the junction unmatched. Germline V gives CDR1 SGHNT, CDR2 YENEEA. The length of the CDR3 is 15 residues. DNA for the CDR3: TGTGCCAGCAGCTCACGACAGGGAGATTACAATGAGCAGTTCTTC. The encoded protein is CASSSRQGDYNEQFF.

The V and J genes are TRBV27 and TRBJ1-2; perhaps TRBD1 as D (5 bases). The germline V gene has CDR1 MNHEY and CDR2 SMNVEV (reference sequence). The CDR3 spans 14 residues. V was clipped by 1 base and J by 4 bases, with 10 bases between them. The chain's CDR3 is CASSLFGGGYGYTF. The CDR3 DNA is TGTGCCAGCAGTTTATTCGGGGGGGGCTATGGCTACACCTTC.

The chain couples TRBV6-6 to TRBJ1-6; possibly TRBD1 for D (5 bases). The CDR3 runs to 14 residues. The germline CDR1 and CDR2 sequences are MNHNY and SVGAGI (reference sequence). V gave up 2 bases and J gave up 5 bases, with 7 bases separating them. CDR3 sequence reads: CASSYLGDNSPLHF. In DNA, the CDR3 is TGTGCCAGCAGTTACCTAGGGGATAATTCACCCCTCCACTTT.

About this clone: At one end, the junction sequence differs from germline, possibly due to a read error. The gene calls are TRBV7-9 and TRBJ1-3, with unresolved D. The CDR3 has 12 amino acids. Germline CDR1 reads SEHNR; CDR2 reads FQNEAQ (reference sequence). This CDR3 is CARRSGGNTIYF. In DNA form, the CDR3 reads TGTGCCCGCAGGTCAGGTGGAAACACCATATATTTT.

J is TRBJ2-3 and V is TRBV9; D may be TRBD2 (5 bases). Germline V CDR1 and CDR2: SGDLS, YYNGEE. The CDR3 runs to 17 residues. V gave up 4 bases and J gave up 4 bases, with 22 bases separating them. CDR3 loop: CASSPGRVPGFADTQYF. The DNA of the CDR3 is TGTGCCAGCAGCCCGGGCCGGGTCCCGGGGTTCGCAGATACGCAGTATTTT.

V and J are TRBV11-2 and TRBJ1-6; a weak D match, TRBD1 (5 bases). Germline CDR1 is SGHAT and CDR2 is FQNNGV. The CDR3 covers 13 residues. V shed 7 bases and J shed 7 bases, with 11 bases lying between them. DNA of the CDR3: TGTGCCAGCAAGATGGGGGGGAATTCACCCCTCCACTTT. Translated, it gives CASKMGGNSPLHF. The full variable domain, its missing parts supplied by reference TRBV11-2 and TRBJ1-6, is EAGVAQSPRYKIIEKRQSVAFWCNPISGHATLYWYQQILGQGPKLLIQFQNNGVVDDSQLPKDRFSAERLKGVDSTLKIQPAKLEDSAVYLCASKMGGNSPLHFGNGTRLTVT.

This clone was recorded only once. The chain employs TRBV9 and TRBJ1-1; 9 nucleotides line up with TRBD1. This CDR3 comprises 15 residues. Per the germline V gene, CDR1 is SGDLS and CDR2 is YYNGEE. After removal of 3 bases from V and 2 bases from J, the junction contained 5 bases not matched to a gene. CDR3 coding DNA: TGTGCCAGCAGCGCCAAGGGACAGGGAAACACTGAAGCTTTCTTT. This codes for CASSAKGQGNTEAFF.

The chain recombines TRBV28 with TRBJ1-1; TRBD1 might be the D (5 bases). CDR3 length: 13 residues. V gave up 5 bases and J gave up 4 bases, with 11 bases separating them. CDR1 is MDHEN and CDR2 is SYDVKM in the germline V gene. The DNA for the CDR3 is TGTGCCAGCAGTCCTTCAGGGCTCACTGAAGCTTTCTTT. This gives the protein CASSPSGLTEAFF.

The V call is TRBV6-5, the J call TRBJ1-2; D is unresolved. The CDR3 sequence is 13 residues long. Trimming took off 0 bases at V and 4 bases at J, with 6 bases between the two ends. Germline V gene sequence: CDR1 MNHEY, CDR2 SVGAGI. In nucleotides, the CDR3 is TGTGCCAGCAGTTACTCGAACGGCTATGGCTACACCTTC. As protein: CASSYSNGYGYTF.

This chain connects TRBV18 to TRBJ1-1; weak D call: TRBD1 (6 bases). The germline gives CDR1 KGHSH, CDR2 LQKENI. Trimming stripped 2 bases from V and 3 bases from J, with 10 bases between. The CDR3 is 14 residues long. The CDR3 is CASSPMGADTEAFF. The DNA for the CDR3 is TGTGCCAGCTCACCAATGGGGGCGGACACTGAAGCTTTCTTT.

The chain recombines TRBV7-2 with TRBJ1-6; 8 nucleotides match TRBD1. The CDR3 length is 14 residues. CDR1 and CDR2 from the germline V gene are SGHTA and FQGNSA. V shed 6 bases and J 6 bases; nucleotides not matched to a gene: 4. CDR3 in DNA: TGTGCCAGCAGGAGACAGGGGACTAATTCACCCCTCCACTTT. Translated, it gives CASRRQGTNSPLHF. Combining the CDR3 with reference TRBV7-2 and TRBJ1-6 gives the whole variable domain GAGVSQSPSNKVTEKGKDVELRCDPISGHTALYWYRQSLGQGLEFLIYFQGNSAPDKSGLPSDRFSAERTGGSVSTLTIQRTQQEDSAVYLCASRRQGTNSPLHFGNGTRLTVT.

This clone was seen once. The rearrangement uses TRBV29-1 and TRBJ1-6; D is unresolved. This CDR3 region has 14 residues. Trimming removed 1 base from V and 7 bases from J, with 11 bases in between. Germline CDR1 and CDR2: SQVTM and ANQGSEA. This CDR3 is CSVEVPGQNSPLHF. CDR3 DNA sequence: TGCAGCGTTGAAGTTCCAGGCCAGAATTCACCCCTCCACTTT.

The V and J genes are TRBV11-3 and TRBJ2-3; possibly TRBD1 for D (6 bases). V lost 4 bases, J lost 2 bases, and 19 bases lay in between. The CDR3 contains 17 residues. Germline-derived CDR1 and CDR2 are SGHNT and YENEEA. In DNA, the CDR3 is TGTGCCAGCAGCTCCCGAAGTGGGGGCGGGCCCACAGATACGCAGTATTTT. Protein: CASSSRSGGGPTDTQYF.

The CDR3 is CASSLGQGNGELFF. The CDR3 DNA reads as TGTGCCAGCAGCTTAGGTCAGGGGAACGGGGAGCTGTTTTTT. The chain recombines TRBV7-9 with TRBJ2-2, with D possibly TRBD1 on 6 matching bases. The CDR3 has 14 residues. Germline CDR1 SEHNR, CDR2 FQNEAQ (reference sequence). V lost 1 base and J lost 7, with 10 bases in between.

Regarding this clone: Other DNA sequences in the same sample also yield this CDR3. The gene calls are TRBV10-1 and TRBJ2-7; 13 bases are shared with TRBD2. The CDR3 is 15 residues long. V dropped 0 bases and J dropped 4; count of bases not matched to a gene: 0. Germline CDR1 reads WNHNN; CDR2 reads SYGVQD (reference sequence). The CDR3 bases are TGCGCCAGCAGTGAGTCGACTAGCGGGGGGTACGAGCAGTACTTC. It translates to CASSESTSGGYEQYF.

The gene calls are TRBV28 and TRBJ1-4, with TRBD1 matching over 10 bases. CDR1 is MDHEN and CDR2 is SYDVKM in the germline V gene. The CDR3 is 14 residues long. V gave up 8 bases and J gave up 10 bases; unmatched junction bases: 10. Here the CDR3 reads CASGRQGAQGKLFF. CDR3 bases: TGTGCCAGCGGGCGACAGGGGGCGCAGGGAAAACTGTTTTTT.

This chain links TRBV5-1 with TRBJ2-1; possible D gene TRBD1, 5 bases. V shed 1 base and J shed 2 bases, with 13 bases lying between them. CDR3 length equals 16 residues. Germline loops: CDR1 SGHRS, CDR2 YFSETQ. The CDR3 DNA follows: TGCGCCAGCAGCTTGCGGAGACAGAGGACCTACAATGAGCAGTTCTTC. This translates into CASSLRRQRTYNEQFF.

As to this clone: The conserved phenylalanine or tryptophan is not found at the CDR3 terminus, so this likely reflects a read error. V gene TRBV28 combines with J gene TRBJ1-2, with 10 bases fitting TRBD1. Trimming at V came to 8 bases and at J to 8 bases, leaving 20 bases not matched to a gene. The germline gives CDR1 MDHEN, CDR2 SYDVKM. The CDR3 runs to 17 residues. The CDR3 loop is CASVTGTGVLDLGGYTL. For the CDR3, the DNA is TGTGCCAGCGTAACCGGGACAGGGGTTCTTGATCTAGGGGGCTACACCCTC.

This clone was found once. The chain combines TRBV28 with TRBJ2-7; TRBD2 agrees at 9 bases. The V gene end was trimmed by 7 bases and the J gene end by 2 bases; junction bases not matched to a gene: 12. CDR1 MDHEN and CDR2 SYDVKM come from the germline V gene. This CDR3 comprises 16 residues. CDR3 loop: CASKAGGPRGPYEQYF. CDR3 DNA sequence: TGTGCCAGCAAGGCGGGGGGGCCCCGTGGACCCTACGAGCAGTACTTC.

This clone appeared a single time. V and J are TRBV7-2 and TRBJ1-4; the D gene is possibly TRBD1 (5 bases). Trimming removed 3 bases from V and 8 bases from J, with 10 bases in between. The length of the CDR3 is 13 residues. Germline loops: CDR1 SGHTA, CDR2 FQGNSA. The CDR3: CASSFQGGEKLFF. CDR3 nucleotides: TGTGCCAGCAGCTTTCAGGGAGGGGAAAAACTGTTTTTT.

A few counts support this clone. Other DNA sequences in the sample encode the same CDR3. V usage is TRBV6-5 and J usage is TRBJ1-4; TRBD1 agrees at 8 bases. Germline CDR1 reads MNHEY; CDR2 reads SVGAGI. This CDR3 is 16 amino acids long. With V trimmed by 0 bases and J by 8 bases, 8 bases remained unmatched. CDR3: CASSYSPGGRGEKLFF. The DNA of the CDR3 is TGTGCCAGCAGTTACTCGCCAGGGGGCCGAGGGGAAAAACTGTTTTTT.